What follows are 12 T cell receptor beta chains derived from one specimen sequenced in a study of T cell repertoires in cytomegalovirus infection. From the reads, TCRdb called clonotypes with MiXCR, one entry per CDR3 protein. This sample carries around 300,000 distinct CDR3 sequences, roughly 21% of them seen once, and the ten largest clones take 15% to 20%. Their cognate antigens are unknown. Sequencing used cultured PBMCs, obtained from culture after CMV antigen stimulation. The receptors shown here come from a human donor in good health (CMV status not recorded). Some clones in this sample may be carry-over from other donors' samples.

The V and J genes are TRBV20-1 and TRBJ1-1; 9 bases line up with TRBD1. The junction had 10 bases not matched to a gene; V was cut back by 4 bases and J by 1 base. This CDR3 comprises 16 residues. CDR1 is DFQATT and CDR2 is SNEGSKA in the germline V gene (reference sequence). The CDR3 DNA is TGCAGTGCTAATAGACAGGGGGAGTTTAAGAACACTGAAGCTTTCTTT. Its protein product is CSANRQGEFKNTEAFF.

The CDR3 loop is CASSPTGPFALHF. As DNA, the CDR3 is TGTGCCAGCAGCCCTACAGGGCCCTTCGCCCTCCACTTT. This chain uses TRBV6-5 with TRBJ1-6; D is perhaps TRBD1 (6 bases). The CDR3 is made up of 13 amino acids. Germline lookup yields CDR1 MNHEY and CDR2 SVGAGI. The V end lost 6 bases, the J end lost 14 bases, and 17 bases lay between the germline ends.

This clonotype came up many times. The chain employs TRBV12-3 or TRBV12-4 and TRBJ2-3; 10 nucleotides agree with TRBD1. The trim removed 6 bases at V and 1 base at J, leaving 10 bases unmatched. CDR3 size: 17 residues. CDR3 in amino acids: CASRQDRGRRGTDTQYF. The CDR3 region has the DNA TGTGCCAGCAGGCAAGACAGGGGGCGCCGAGGCACAGATACGCAGTATTTT.

As concerns this clonotype: The junction and the germline gene differ at one end; a read error may be behind it. The chain recombines TRBV7-7 with TRBJ2-1; tentative D call: TRBD2 (5 bases). Germline V gives CDR1 SSHAT, CDR2 FNYEAQ (reference sequence). This CDR3 region has 15 residues. CDR3 region: CASSPGSGKYNEQFF. Written as DNA, the CDR3 is TGTGCTAGCAGCCCAGGCAGCGGCAAATACAATGAGCAGTTCTTC.

This clonotype was seen only a few times. This chain links TRBV27 with TRBJ2-5; 11 bases fit TRBD2. Looked up from germline, CDR1 is MNHEY and CDR2 is SMNVEV (reference sequence). The CDR3 runs to 18 residues. V lost 5 bases, J lost 4 bases, and 15 bases stayed unmatched. This chain's CDR3 is CASSTSTTSGKLGETQYF. The CDR3 DNA reads TGTGCCAGCAGTACATCGACGACTAGCGGGAAATTGGGAGAGACCCAGTACTTC.

This clonotype was counted at least ten times. The chain is built from TRBV11-2 and TRBJ1-5; 8 positions agree with TRBD1. CDR3 length equals 15 residues. The J segment lost 5 bases and the V segment lost 5 bases, leaving 8 bases of the junction unmatched. CDR1 is SGHAT, CDR2 FQNNGV, per germline. The CDR3 region is CASSPVVDRDQPQHF. CDR3 nucleotide sequence: TGTGCCAGCAGCCCCGTGGTGGACAGGGATCAGCCCCAGCATTTT.

The chain employs TRBV7-9 and TRBJ1-1; D might be TRBD1 (6 bases). From germline, CDR1 is SEHNR and CDR2 FQNEAQ (reference sequence). The ends were cut back, 7 bases at V and 3 bases at J, with 36 bases in the middle. This CDR3 is 21 amino acids long. The CDR3 DNA reads as TGTGCCAGCATTACCTCTTTAAATAGGCCCCGGGGGGGGCTGGGGTACACTGAAGCTTTCTTT. As protein: CASITSLNRPRGGLGYTEAFF.

The chain employs TRBV6-2 or TRBV6-3 and TRBJ1-5; D is unresolved. The CDR3 covers 13 residues. V was cut by 2 bases and J by 5 bases, with 7 bases left in between. The V gene's germline CDR1 is MNHEY and CDR2 SVGEGT. CDR3 region: CASSYGIHQPQHF. The CDR3 DNA reads as TGTGCCAGCAGTTACGGTATCCATCAGCCCCAGCATTTT.

V gene TRBV2 combines with J gene TRBJ2-3; tentatively, D is TRBD1 or TRBD2 (6 bases each). V lost 1 base, J lost 7 bases, and 18 bases lay in between. The CDR3 is 16 amino acids. From germline, CDR1 is SNHLY and CDR2 FYNNEI. CDR3 region: CASSEVWGAHAYTQYF. The CDR3, as DNA: TGTGCCAGCAGTGAAGTTTGGGGGGCGCATGCCTATACGCAGTATTTT.

The rearrangement links TRBV6-1 to TRBJ2-3; TRBD2 agrees at 13 bases. The CDR3 covers 16 residues. Germline V gene sequence: CDR1 MNHNS, CDR2 SASEGT. The V segment lost 5 bases and the J segment 5 bases; nucleotides outside the gene matches: 7. The CDR3 here is CASSRPGLAGRDTQYF. The CDR3 coding sequence is TGTGCCAGCAGTCGACCGGGACTAGCGGGACGAGATACGCAGTATTTT.

This clonotype was recorded a few times. The chain links TRBV6-1 to TRBJ1-1; D may be TRBD1 (5 bases). Trimming cost V 5 bases and J 0 bases, with 13 bases left between them. This CDR3 has 15 residues. CDR1 is MNHNS and CDR2 is SASEGT in the germline V gene. CDR3 protein: CASSYESGLNTEAFF. As DNA, the CDR3 is TGTGCCAGCAGTTACGAGTCAGGGTTGAACACTGAAGCTTTCTTT.

The gene calls are TRBV20-1 and TRBJ1-2; 7 nucleotides match TRBD1. Trimming at V came to 6 bases and at J to 2 bases, leaving 9 bases not matched to a gene. This CDR3 comprises 14 residues. Germline CDR1 reads DFQATT; CDR2 reads SNEGSKA (reference sequence). The CDR3 DNA is TGCAGTGCCCCCCGACAGGGAGGAAACTATGGCTACACCTTC. This gives the protein CSAPRQGGNYGYTF.